This passage covers 5 T cell receptor beta chains from one sample sequenced in a study of OX40 agonist ivuxolimab in advanced cancers. Only in-frame clones appear in the TCRdb table, and some are missing; sequencing was by immunoSEQ multiplex PCR. The sample yields just under 85,000 clones, about 81% seen once. This material consisted of CD4+ or CD8+ T cells sorted from blood, taken in a trial of the OX40 agonist ivuxolimab. Receptor source: an adult with an advanced solid tumor such as melanoma, head and neck, liver or kidney cancer.

This clone showed up just a few times. This sequence joins TRBV19 and TRBJ2-6; D call uncertain. Germline values: CDR1 LNHDA, CDR2 SQIVND (reference sequence). The CDR3 contains 17 residues. Between the trimmed V and J ends, which lost 3 bases and 0 bases, there was a span of 12 bases. CDR3 coding DNA: TGTGCCAGTAGTATGGTTGCCAAAAGCTCTGGGGCCAACGTCCTGACTTTC. Translated: CASSMVAKSSGANVLTF.

This chain connects TRBV29-1 to TRBJ2-2; 11 nucleotides match TRBD2. The CDR3 is 15 residues long. Germline CDR1 and CDR2: SQVTM and ANQGSEA. The junction had 5 bases not matched to a gene; V was cut back by 4 bases and J by 4 bases. The CDR3, as DNA: TGCAGCGTTGTTTTAGCGGGAGGGCCCACCGGGGAGCTGTTTTTT. This sequence encodes CSVVLAGGPTGELFF.

The chain couples TRBV9 to TRBJ2-1; D remains ambiguous. V dropped 3 bases and J dropped 9 bases, with 13 bases sitting between them. The CDR3 runs 13 residues. The germline V gene has CDR1 SGDLS and CDR2 YYNGEE. The CDR3 sequence is CASSGHTSGEQFF. The CDR3 bases are TGTGCCAGCAGCGGACACACCTCCGGTGAGCAGTTCTTC. Filled out from reference TRBV9 and TRBJ2-1, the complete variable domain reads DSGVTQTPKHLITATGQRVTLRCSPRSGDLSVYWYQQSLDQGLQFLIQYYNGEERAKGNILERFSAQQFPDLHSELNLSSLELGDSALYFCASSGHTSGEQFFGPGTRLTVL.

Only one count was recorded for this clone. Here the CDR3 DNA reads TGTGCCAGCTCACCTAGGGGATACACCGGGGAGCTGTTTTTT. Its translation is CASSPRGYTGELFF. This chain links TRBV18 with TRBJ2-2, with D maybe TRBD1 (5 bases). CDR1 KGHSH and CDR2 LQKENI come from the germline V gene. V lost 3 bases and J 3 bases, leaving 8 bases between the germline ends. The CDR3 contains 14 residues. The entire variable domain, with the rest obtained from reference TRBV18 and TRBJ2-2, is as follows: NAGVMQNPRHLVRRRGQEARLRCSPMKGHSHVYWYRQLPEEGLKFMVYLQKENIIDESGMPKERFSAEFPKEGPSILRIQQVVRGDSAAYFCASSPRGYTGELFFGEGSRLTVL.

This chain connects TRBV20-1 to TRBJ2-7; D gene ambiguous. The CDR3 extends over 11 amino acids. The ends were cut back, 1 base at V and 4 bases at J, with 5 bases in the middle. Germline CDR1 reads DFQATT; CDR2 reads SNEGSKA (reference sequence). The CDR3 spells CSARAQYEQYF. DNA of the CDR3: TGCAGTGCTAGAGCCCAGTACGAGCAGTACTTC.